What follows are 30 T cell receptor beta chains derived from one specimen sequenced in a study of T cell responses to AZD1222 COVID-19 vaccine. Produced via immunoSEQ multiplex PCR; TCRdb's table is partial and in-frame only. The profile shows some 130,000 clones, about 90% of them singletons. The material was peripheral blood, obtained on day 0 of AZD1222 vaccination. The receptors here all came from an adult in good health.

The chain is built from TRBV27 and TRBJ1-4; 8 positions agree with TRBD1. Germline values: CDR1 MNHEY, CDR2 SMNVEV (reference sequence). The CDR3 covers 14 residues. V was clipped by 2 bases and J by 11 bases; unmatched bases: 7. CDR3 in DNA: TGTGCCAGCAGTTTAAGCAGGGGGCGAGGGAAACTGTTTTTT. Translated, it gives CASSLSRGRGKLFF. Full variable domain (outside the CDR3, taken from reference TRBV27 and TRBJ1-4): EAQVTQNPRYLITVTGKKLTVTCSQNMNHEYMSWYRQDPGLGLRQIYYSMNVEVTDKGDVPEGYKVSRKEKRNFPLILESPSPNQTSLYFCASSLSRGRGKLFFGSGTQLSVL.

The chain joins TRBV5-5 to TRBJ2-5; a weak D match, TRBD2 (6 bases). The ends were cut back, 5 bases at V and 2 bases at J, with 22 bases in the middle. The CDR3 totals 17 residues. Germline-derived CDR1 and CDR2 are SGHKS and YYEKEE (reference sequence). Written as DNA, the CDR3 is TGTGCCAGCAGTATTGGGGACGGAGGGCCATCTCAAGAGACCCAGTACTTC. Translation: CASSIGDGGPSQETQYF.

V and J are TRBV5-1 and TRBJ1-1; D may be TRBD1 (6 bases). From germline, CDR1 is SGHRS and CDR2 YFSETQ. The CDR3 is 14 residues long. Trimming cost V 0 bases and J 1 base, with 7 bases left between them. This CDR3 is CASSLGQANTEAFF. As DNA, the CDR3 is TGCGCCAGCAGCTTGGGACAGGCGAACACTGAAGCTTTCTTT.

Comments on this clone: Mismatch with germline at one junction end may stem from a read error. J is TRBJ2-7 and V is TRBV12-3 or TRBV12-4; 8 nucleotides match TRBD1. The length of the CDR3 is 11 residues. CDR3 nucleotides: TGTGCCAGCCTACTGACAGGGGTCCCTGTCTTC. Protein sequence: CASLLTGVPVF.

The CDR3 sequence is CASSWDRSYEQYF. In DNA, the CDR3 is TGTGCCAGCAGTTGGGACAGATCCTACGAGCAGTACTTC. The rearrangement uses TRBV6-5 and TRBJ2-7; 7 positions agree with TRBD1. The CDR3 runs to 13 residues. The V gene's germline CDR1 is MNHEY and CDR2 SVGAGI. J gave up 1 base and V 4 bases, and 1 base lay outside the gene matches.

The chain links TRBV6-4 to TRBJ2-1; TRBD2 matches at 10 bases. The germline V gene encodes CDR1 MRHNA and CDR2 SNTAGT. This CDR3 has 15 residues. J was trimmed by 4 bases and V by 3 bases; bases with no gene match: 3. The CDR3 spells CASSELAGTYNEQFF. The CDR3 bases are TGTGCCAGCAGTGAACTAGCGGGGACTTACAATGAGCAGTTCTTC.

CDR3 in DNA: TGTGCCTGGAGAGATAGGTTGGCGACAGGGGGTCTCCATAATGAAAAACTGTTTTTT. Its protein is CAWRDRLATGGLHNEKLFF. The chain joins TRBV30 to TRBJ1-4; TRBD1 agrees at 9 bases. In germline, CDR1 is GTSNPN, CDR2 SVGIG (reference sequence). Trimming took 3 bases from V and 4 from J; bases not matched to a gene: 18. This CDR3 has 19 residues.

CDR3 sequence (DNA): TGCGCCAGCAGTGAAGGGGTTTCCTACGAGCAGTACTTC. Its protein is CASSEGVSYEQYF. The V call is TRBV10-1, the J call TRBJ2-7, with D possibly matching TRBD1 (5 bases). V lost 3 bases to trimming and J lost 1 base, with 7 bases between them. The germline V gene encodes CDR1 WNHNN and CDR2 SYGVQD (reference sequence). CDR3 size: 13 residues.

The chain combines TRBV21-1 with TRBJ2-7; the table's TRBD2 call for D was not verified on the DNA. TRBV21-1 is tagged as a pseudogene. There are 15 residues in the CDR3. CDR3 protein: CASTANGEFTYEQYF. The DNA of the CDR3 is TGTGCCAGCACGGCCAACGGGGAATTTACCTACGAGCAGTACTTC.

CDR3 DNA: TGTGCCAGCAGTCATAGAGCAGACTATGGCTACACCTTC. It encodes CASSHRADYGYTF. The chain uses TRBV27 and TRBJ1-2; no clear D gene. V was shortened by 5 bases and J by 3 bases, with 10 bases between the two germline ends. The CDR3 is 13 amino acids. Germline V CDR1 and CDR2: MNHEY, SMNVEV (reference sequence).

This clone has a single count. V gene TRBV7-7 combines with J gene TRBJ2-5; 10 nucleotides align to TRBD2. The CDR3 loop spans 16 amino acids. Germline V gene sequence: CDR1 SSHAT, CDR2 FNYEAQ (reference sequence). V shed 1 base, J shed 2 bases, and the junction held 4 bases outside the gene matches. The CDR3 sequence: CASSLGLAGGQETQYF. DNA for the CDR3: TGTGCCAGCAGCTTAGGGTTAGCGGGAGGACAAGAGACCCAGTACTTC.

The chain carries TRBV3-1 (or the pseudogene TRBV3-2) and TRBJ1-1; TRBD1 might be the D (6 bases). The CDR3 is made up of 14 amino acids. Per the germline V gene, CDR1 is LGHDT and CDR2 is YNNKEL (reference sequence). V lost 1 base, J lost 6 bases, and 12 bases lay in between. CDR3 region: CASSQGRGEAEAFF. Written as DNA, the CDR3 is TGTGCCAGCAGCCAAGGGAGGGGGGAAGCTGAAGCTTTCTTT.

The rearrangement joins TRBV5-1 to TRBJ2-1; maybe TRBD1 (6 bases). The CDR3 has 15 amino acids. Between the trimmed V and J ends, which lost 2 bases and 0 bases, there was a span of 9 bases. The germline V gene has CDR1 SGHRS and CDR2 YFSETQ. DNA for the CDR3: TGCGCCAGCAGCTTACAGGGTCCCTCCTACAATGAGCAGTTCTTC. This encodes CASSLQGPSYNEQFF.

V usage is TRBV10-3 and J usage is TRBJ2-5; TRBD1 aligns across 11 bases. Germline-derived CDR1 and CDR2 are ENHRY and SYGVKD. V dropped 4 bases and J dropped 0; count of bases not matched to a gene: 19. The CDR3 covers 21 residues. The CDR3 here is CAISALVRDRGYSEYQETQYF. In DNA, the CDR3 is TGTGCCATCAGTGCCCTTGTCCGGGACAGGGGGTATTCGGAGTACCAAGAGACCCAGTACTTC.

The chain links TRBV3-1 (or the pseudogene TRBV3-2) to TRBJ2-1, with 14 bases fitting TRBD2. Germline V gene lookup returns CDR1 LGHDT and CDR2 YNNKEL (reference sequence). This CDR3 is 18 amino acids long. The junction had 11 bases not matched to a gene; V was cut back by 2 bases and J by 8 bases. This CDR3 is CASSQMTSGRALNYEQFF. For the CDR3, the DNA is TGTGCCAGCAGCCAAATGACTAGCGGGAGGGCCCTCAACTATGAGCAGTTCTTC.

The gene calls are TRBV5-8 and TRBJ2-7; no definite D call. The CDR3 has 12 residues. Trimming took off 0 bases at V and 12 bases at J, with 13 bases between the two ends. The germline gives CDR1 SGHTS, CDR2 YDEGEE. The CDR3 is CASSLVGQNTYF. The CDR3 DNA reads TGTGCCAGCAGCTTGGTAGGGCAAAACACGTACTTC.

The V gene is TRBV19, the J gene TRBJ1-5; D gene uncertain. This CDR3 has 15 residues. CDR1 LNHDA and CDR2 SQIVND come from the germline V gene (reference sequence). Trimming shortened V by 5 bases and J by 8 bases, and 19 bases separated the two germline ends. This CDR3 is CASSPRTGGTEPQHF. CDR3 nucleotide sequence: TGTGCCAGTAGTCCCAGGACGGGTGGAACCGAGCCCCAGCATTTT.

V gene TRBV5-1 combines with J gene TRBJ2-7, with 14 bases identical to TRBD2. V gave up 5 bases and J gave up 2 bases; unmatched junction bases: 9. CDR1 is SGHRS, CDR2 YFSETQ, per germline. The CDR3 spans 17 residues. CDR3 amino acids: CASSRGTSGSVPYEQYF. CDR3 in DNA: TGCGCCAGCAGTCGCGGGACTAGCGGGAGTGTTCCCTACGAGCAGTACTTC.

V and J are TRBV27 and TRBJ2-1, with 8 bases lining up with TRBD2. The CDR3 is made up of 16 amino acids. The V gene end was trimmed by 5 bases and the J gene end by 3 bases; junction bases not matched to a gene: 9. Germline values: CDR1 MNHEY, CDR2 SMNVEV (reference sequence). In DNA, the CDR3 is TGTGCCAGCAGTGACCCCGGGACTAGGGACTACAATGAGCAGTTCTTC. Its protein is CASSDPGTRDYNEQFF.

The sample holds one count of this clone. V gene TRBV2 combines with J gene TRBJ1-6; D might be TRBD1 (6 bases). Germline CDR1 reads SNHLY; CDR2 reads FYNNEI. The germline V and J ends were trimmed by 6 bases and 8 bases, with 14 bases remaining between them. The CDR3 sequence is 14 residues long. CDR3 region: CASSDEYRDSPLHF. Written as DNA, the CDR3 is TGTGCCAGCAGCGACGAATACAGGGATTCACCCCTCCACTTT.

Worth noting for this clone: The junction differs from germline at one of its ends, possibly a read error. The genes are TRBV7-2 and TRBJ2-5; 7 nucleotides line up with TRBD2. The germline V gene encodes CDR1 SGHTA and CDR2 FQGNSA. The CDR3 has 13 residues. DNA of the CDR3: TGTGCCAGCAGCATAGCGGGCCAAGAGACCCAGTACTTC. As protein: CASSIAGQETQYF.

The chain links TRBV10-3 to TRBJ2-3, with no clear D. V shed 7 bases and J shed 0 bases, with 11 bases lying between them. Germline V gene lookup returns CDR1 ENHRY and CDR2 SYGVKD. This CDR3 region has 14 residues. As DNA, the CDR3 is TGTGCCATCACCCTGGCACGTAGCACAGATACGCAGTATTTT. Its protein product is CAITLARSTDTQYF.

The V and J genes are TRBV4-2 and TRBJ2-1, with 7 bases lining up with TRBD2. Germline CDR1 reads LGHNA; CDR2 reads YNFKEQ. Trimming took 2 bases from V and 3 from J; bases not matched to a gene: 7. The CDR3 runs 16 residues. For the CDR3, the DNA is TGTGCCAGCAGCCAACGGCCGGGACTAAGCTACAATGAGCAGTTCTTC. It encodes CASSQRPGLSYNEQFF.

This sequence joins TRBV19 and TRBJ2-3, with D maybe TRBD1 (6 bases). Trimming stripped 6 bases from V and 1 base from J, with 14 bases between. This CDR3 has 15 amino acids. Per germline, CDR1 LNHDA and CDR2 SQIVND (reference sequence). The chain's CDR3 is CASRARDIGTDTQYF. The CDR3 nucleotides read TGTGCCAGTAGGGCCCGGGACATCGGCACAGATACGCAGTATTTT.

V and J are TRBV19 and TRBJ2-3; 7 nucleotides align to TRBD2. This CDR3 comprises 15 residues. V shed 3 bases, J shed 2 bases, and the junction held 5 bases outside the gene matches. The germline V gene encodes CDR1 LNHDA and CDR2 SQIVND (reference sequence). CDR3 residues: CASSIGGRATDTQYF. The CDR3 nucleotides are TGTGCCAGTAGTATCGGTGGGAGGGCCACAGATACGCAGTATTTT.

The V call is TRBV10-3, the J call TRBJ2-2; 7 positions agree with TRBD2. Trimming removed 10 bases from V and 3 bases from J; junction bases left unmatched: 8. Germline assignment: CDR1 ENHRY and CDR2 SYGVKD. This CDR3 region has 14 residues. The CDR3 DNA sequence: TGTGCCACCCGGGGCGCGGGAGACACCGGGGAGCTGTTTTTT. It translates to CATRGAGDTGELFF.

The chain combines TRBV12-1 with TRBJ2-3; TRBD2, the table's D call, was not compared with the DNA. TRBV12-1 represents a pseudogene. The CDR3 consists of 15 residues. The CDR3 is CASSPGTDRTDTQYF. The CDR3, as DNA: TGTGCCAGCAGCCCCGGGACTGATCGCACAGATACGCAGTATTTT.

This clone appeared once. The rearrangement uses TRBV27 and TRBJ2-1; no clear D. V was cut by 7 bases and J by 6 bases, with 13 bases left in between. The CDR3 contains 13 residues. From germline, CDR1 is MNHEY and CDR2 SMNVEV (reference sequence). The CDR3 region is CASTPSQLNEQFF. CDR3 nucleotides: TGTGCCAGCACTCCCTCCCAGCTCAATGAGCAGTTCTTC.

This CDR3 reads CASGTGSGNTIYF. Written as DNA, the CDR3 is TGTGCCAGCGGGACAGGGTCTGGAAACACCATATATTTT. V usage is TRBV6-4 and J usage is TRBJ1-3, with TRBD1 matching over 9 bases. Germline V gene data show CDR1 as MRHNA and CDR2 as SNTAGT. The CDR3 runs to 13 residues. Trimming cost V 8 bases and J 1 base; bases outside gene matches: 0.

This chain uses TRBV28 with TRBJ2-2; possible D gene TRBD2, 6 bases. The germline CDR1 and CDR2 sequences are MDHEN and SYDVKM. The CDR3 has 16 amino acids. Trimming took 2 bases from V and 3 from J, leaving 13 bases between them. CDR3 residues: CASSLRWRGDTGELFF. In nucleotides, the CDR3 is TGTGCCAGCAGTTTAAGGTGGAGGGGAGACACCGGGGAGCTGTTTTTT.